The 11 T cell receptor beta chains below were found in one sample sequenced in a study of T cell repertoires in cytomegalovirus infection. TCRdb re-called the reads through MiXCR, storing one row per CDR3 protein. The profile shows more than 75,000 distinct CDR3 sequences, roughly 3.6% of them singletons. The sequenced sample was PBMCs. All receptors come from a human donor in good health (CMV status not recorded). Some clones in this sample may be carry-over from other donors' samples.

This clonotype was seen repeatedly, ten times or more. V usage is TRBV28 and J usage is TRBJ2-1, with 8 bases that match TRBD2. The ends lost 6 bases at V and 7 bases at J; junction bases unmatched: 5. Germline CDR1 is MDHEN and CDR2 is SYDVKM. This CDR3 is built from 13 residues. CDR3 in amino acids: CASRMAGGNEQFF. CDR3 DNA sequence: TGTGCCAGCAGAATGGCGGGGGGTAATGAGCAGTTCTTC.

The table lists this clonotype with many counts. The V call is TRBV28, the J call TRBJ1-4; a weak D match, TRBD1 (5 bases). Between the trimmed V and J ends, which lost 6 bases and 6 bases, there was a span of 14 bases. CDR1 and CDR2 (germline): MDHEN, SYDVKM. The CDR3 contains 14 residues. CDR3 residues: CASSHSGGDEKLFF. CDR3 in DNA: TGTGCCAGCAGCCACTCGGGGGGTGATGAAAAACTGTTTTTT.

At least ten counts were recorded for this clonotype. The chain carries TRBV7-9 and TRBJ2-7, with D possibly TRBD2 on 5 matching bases. The germline V and J ends were trimmed by 5 bases and 3 bases, with 14 bases remaining between them. Germline CDR1 SEHNR, CDR2 FQNEAQ (reference sequence). The CDR3 length is 14 residues. CDR3 sequence reads: CASSNRGGVYEQYF. Here the CDR3 DNA reads TGTGCCAGCAGCAACCGGGGTGGGGTCTACGAGCAGTACTTC.

This clonotype was observed many times. The chain joins TRBV7-8 to TRBJ1-4; no definite D call. Trimming stripped 1 base from V and 6 bases from J, with 12 bases between. CDR1 SGHVS and CDR2 FQNEAQ come from the germline V gene. The CDR3 is 15 residues long. The CDR3 sequence is CASSLGARSDEKLFF. DNA of the CDR3: TGTGCCAGCAGCTTAGGCGCCCGATCGGATGAAAAACTGTTTTTT.

This clonotype was seen at least ten times. This sequence joins TRBV18 and TRBJ2-7; the D is unclear. Deletions cut 3 bases from V and 2 bases from J, with 14 bases between. The CDR3 is 15 residues long. The germline V gene has CDR1 KGHSH and CDR2 LQKENI. DNA for the CDR3: TGTGCCAGCTCACCTAGGATCGGGTCAACCTACGAGCAGTACTTC. Its protein product is CASSPRIGSTYEQYF.

The table lists this clonotype with many counts. V is TRBV6-5 and J is TRBJ1-5, with unresolved D. The germline CDR1 and CDR2 sequences are MNHEY and SVGAGI. The CDR3 is 16 residues long. V was pared by 5 bases and J by 1 base, with 15 bases between. The CDR3 region has the DNA TGTGCCAGCAGTCCTAGAGCCGGGCCGAGCAATCAGCCCCAGCATTTT. Translated: CASSPRAGPSNQPQHF.

There are many counts of this clonotype. The chain carries TRBV19 and TRBJ1-1, with 7 bases aligning to TRBD1. The germline V gene has CDR1 LNHDA and CDR2 SQIVND (reference sequence). V dropped 5 bases and J dropped 1; count of bases not matched to a gene: 7. CDR3 length: 15 amino acids. The CDR3 is CASSLSGQPNTEAFF. The CDR3 nucleotides are TGTGCCAGTAGTCTATCGGGACAGCCGAACACTGAAGCTTTCTTT.

This clonotype has at least ten counts. The rearrangement joins TRBV4-1 to TRBJ1-2; TRBD1 agrees at 7 bases. CDR3 size: 15 residues. CDR1 is MGHRA, CDR2 YSYEKL, per germline. V trimming: 2 bases; J trimming: 5 bases; junction bases outside the gene matches: 8. In DNA, the CDR3 is TGCGCCAGCAGCCAAATACAGGGGTCTTATTATGGCTACACCTTC. Translation: CASSQIQGSYYGYTF.

This clonotype was detected ten times or more. The chain carries TRBV20-1 and TRBJ2-5; the D is unclear. The germline V gene has CDR1 DFQATT and CDR2 SNEGSKA (reference sequence). The CDR3 length is 11 residues. V gave up 5 bases and J gave up 3 bases, with 7 bases separating them. CDR3 sequence (DNA): TGCAGTGCTCCGAAGGAAGAGACCCAGTACTTC. This translates into CSAPKEETQYF.

This clonotype was picked up many times. The rearrangement uses TRBV6-1 and TRBJ2-7; D unclear. The V end lost 6 bases, the J end lost 4 bases, and 13 bases lay between the germline ends. The CDR3 covers 13 residues. The germline V gene encodes CDR1 MNHNS and CDR2 SASEGT. CDR3 in amino acids: CASSSFSPYEQYF. The CDR3 nucleotides read TGTGCCAGCAGCTCCTTCTCACCTTACGAGCAGTACTTC.

This clonotype was picked up many times. V gene TRBV2 combines with J gene TRBJ1-5, with D tentatively TRBD1 (6 bases). Germline V gives CDR1 SNHLY, CDR2 FYNNEI. This CDR3 spans 16 amino acids. Between the trimmed V and J ends, which lost 2 bases and 3 bases, there was a span of 14 bases. The CDR3 reads CASSELAGVLNQPQHF. CDR3 nucleotides: TGTGCCAGCAGTGAATTGGCAGGGGTTCTCAATCAGCCCCAGCATTTT. Combining the CDR3 with reference TRBV2 and TRBJ1-5 gives the whole variable domain EPEVTQTPSHQVTQMGQEVILRCVPISNHLYFYWYRQILGQKVEFLVSFYNNEISEKSEIFDDQFSVERPDGSNFTLKIRSTKLEDSAMYFCASSELAGVLNQPQHFGDGTRLSIL.